These T cell receptor beta chains were read from a single sample in a study of CD4 T cells in relation to SARS-CoV-2 and coronaviruses. Using immunoSEQ multiplex PCR, the repertoire was profiled, and TCRdb retains in-frame clones only, with some absent. This table has about 68,000 clones, more than 80% appearing once. Material for sequencing was naive CD4+ T cells from PBMCs. All receptors derive from a human donor in good health. CDR3s include the opening cysteine and the closing phenylalanine or tryptophan. Each record gives: D gene, V gene, J gene, clone size, CDR3 protein, CDR3 DNA. D genes are given only for firm matches. Expanded clones get a size class; other rows say once, few or many, or leave the size out.

.,TRBV7-2,TRBJ2-7,.,CASSPHTRVGYEQYF,TGTGCCAGCAGCCCGCATACCCGGGTGGGGTACGAGCAGTACTTC
.,TRBV10-3,TRBJ2-6,.,CAIRAGAGANVLTF,TGTGCCATCAGAGCAGGGGCTGGGGCCAACGTCCTGACTTTC
.,TRBV13,TRBJ1-4,.,CASSLDRGTGDEKLFF,TGTGCCAGCAGCTTAGATCGAGGGACGGGGGATGAAAAACTGTTTTTT
.,TRBV10-1,TRBJ2-3,.,CASRRLGIDGDTQYF,TGCGCCAGCAGAAGACTAGGTATCGATGGAGATACGCAGTATTTT
TRBD1,TRBV28,TRBJ2-7,.,CASRESGQGFYEQYF,TGTGCCAGCAGGGAATCGGGACAGGGTTTCTACGAGCAGTACTTC
.,TRBV7-2,TRBJ2-3,.,CASSYRRRDTQYF,TGTGCCAGCAGCTACCGACGCAGAGATACGCAGTATTTT
.,TRBV9,TRBJ2-1,.,CASSVATGGTYNEQFF,TGTGCCAGCAGCGTAGCTACCGGGGGCACCTACAATGAGCAGTTCTTC
.,TRBV12-3/TRBV12-4,TRBJ1-2,.,CASSLSLNYGYTF,TGTGCCAGCAGTTTATCGCTAAACTATGGCTACACCTTC
.,TRBV28,TRBJ2-3,.,CASSLAGVGTDTQYF,TGTGCCAGCAGTTTAGCCGGGGTGGGGACAGATACGCAGTATTTT
.,TRBV7-7,TRBJ1-4,.,CASRKIGADEKLFF,TGTGCTAGCAGAAAGATAGGCGCTGATGAAAAACTGTTTTTT
TRBD2,TRBV19,TRBJ2-1,.,CASTPEERGHYNEQFF,TGTGCCAGTACCCCAGAGGAGCGGGGGCACTACAATGAGCAGTTCTTC
TRBD1,TRBV27,TRBJ2-7,.,CASSLKSSGQRTPYF,TGTGCCAGCAGCCTAAAGAGTTCGGGACAGCGAACCCCGTACTTC
.,TRBV6-6,TRBJ1-1,few,CAYSARGVEAFF,TGTGCATATTCCGCCCGGGGGGTTGAAGCTTTCTTT
.,TRBV29-1,TRBJ1-6,once,CSVGRGWGFTSPLHF,TGCAGCGTTGGGAGGGGGTGGGGGTTTACTTCACCCCTCCACTTT
TRBD1,TRBV5-1,TRBJ1-4,.,CASTRDRAGNEKLFF,TGCGCCAGCACCCGCGACAGGGCGGGTAATGAAAAACTGTTTTTT
TRBD1,TRBV7-9,TRBJ1-6,.,CASSWGQASPLHF,TGTGCCAGCAGCTGGGGACAGGCTTCACCCCTCCACTTT
.,TRBV24-1,TRBJ2-2,.,CATMDSGTPGSGELFF,TGTGCCACCATGGATAGCGGAACCCCCGGGTCCGGGGAGCTGTTTTTT
.,TRBV29-1,TRBJ1-1,.,CSGEEGNTEAFF,TGCAGCGGGGAGGAGGGAAACACTGAAGCTTTCTTT
TRBD1,TRBV19,TRBJ2-7,.,CASRNRGSPYEQYF,TGTGCCAGTCGAAACAGGGGGTCCCCCTACGAGCAGTACTTC
TRBD2,TRBV5-1,TRBJ2-7,.,CASSVTGTSGNYEQYF,TGCGCCAGCAGCGTCACCGGGACTAGCGGTAACTACGAGCAGTACTTC
TRBD2,TRBV10-3,TRBJ2-3,few,CAIGTSGPDTQYF,TGTGCCATCGGAACTAGCGGCCCAGATACGCAGTATTTT